One sample yielded the 29 T cell receptor beta chains listed below, sequenced in a study of blood T cell repertoires in COVID-19. The table came from immunoSEQ multiplex PCR; TCRdb's copy has only in-frame clones and leaves some out. This sample has a few hundred thousand clones, with about 85% found just once. The specimen sequenced was peripheral blood. These receptors all stem from an elderly woman with COVID-19, enrolled during active disease.

This clone was observed once. The chain uses TRBV7-9 and TRBJ2-3, with 8 bases fitting TRBD1. Trimming took 3 bases from V and 2 from J; bases not matched to a gene: 4. The CDR3 runs to 15 residues. Germline CDR1 SEHNR, CDR2 FQNEAQ (reference sequence). The CDR3 DNA is TGTGCCAGCAGCTTGGGGACAGGATACACAGATACGCAGTATTTT. It codes for CASSLGTGYTDTQYF.

The gene calls are TRBV10-2 and TRBJ1-6; D is possibly TRBD1 (5 bases). Germline V gene lookup returns CDR1 WSHSY and CDR2 SAAADI. The CDR3 runs 17 residues. V was trimmed by 2 bases and J by 5 bases, leaving 16 bases between them. CDR3 DNA: TGCGCCAGCAGTGAGGGGGGGACGCTTGTTAATAATTCACCCCTCCACTTT. It encodes CASSEGGTLVNNSPLHF.

The V and J genes are TRBV10-3 and TRBJ1-1; TRBD1 might be the D (6 bases). The CDR3 runs to 16 residues. Germline CDR1 reads ENHRY; CDR2 reads SYGVKD. With 0 bases removed from V and 1 base from J, the gap between germline ends came to 12 bases. The CDR3 coding sequence is TGTGCCATCAGTGAGTCTAGGAGACAGGCGAACACTGAAGCTTTCTTT. Protein product: CAISESRRQANTEAFF.

The chain joins TRBV6-5 to TRBJ1-1; a possible D gene is TRBD1 (6 bases). CDR3 length equals 12 residues. The germline CDR1 and CDR2 sequences are MNHEY and SVGAGI. Trimming took off 6 bases at V and 8 bases at J, with 13 bases between the two ends. The CDR3 sequence is CASSRTDREAFF. The CDR3 nucleotides are TGTGCCAGCAGCAGGACAGACAGGGAAGCTTTCTTT.

This clone was picked up one time. J is TRBJ2-2 and V is TRBV14; possibly TRBD2 for D (5 bases). Trimming stripped 0 bases from V and 5 bases from J, with 7 bases between. This CDR3 is built from 14 residues. CDR1 SGHDN and CDR2 FVKESK come from the germline V gene. The CDR3 nucleotides are TGTGCCAGCAGCCAAGAATGGGAGACCGGGGAGCTGTTTTTT. Protein: CASSQEWETGELFF.

The V and J genes are TRBV24-1 and TRBJ2-5, with TRBD1 matching over 8 bases. Germline V gene lookup returns CDR1 KGHDR and CDR2 SFDVKD. CDR3 size: 15 residues. V was pared by 4 bases and J by 2 bases, with 5 bases of the junction left unmatched. CDR3 DNA sequence: TGTGCCACCAGTGACAGGACAGGGCTACAAGAGACCCAGTACTTC. Its translation is CATSDRTGLQETQYF.

This sequence joins TRBV7-2 and TRBJ2-5; 7 nucleotides line up with TRBD2. The CDR3 spans 15 residues. The V gene end was trimmed by 5 bases and the J gene end by 5 bases; junction bases not matched to a gene: 11. The germline CDR1 and CDR2 sequences are SGHTA and FQGNSA. CDR3 nucleotide sequence: TGTGCCAGCAGCCCGGGGGACTATTTGGGGGAGACCCAGTACTTC. Translation gives CASSPGDYLGETQYF. Looking up the rest from reference TRBV7-2 and TRBJ2-5 gives the full variable domain: GAGVSQSPSNKVTEKGKDVELRCDPISGHTALYWYRQSLGQGLEFLIYFQGNSAPDKSGLPSDRFSAERTGGSVSTLTIQRTQQEDSAVYLCASSPGDYLGETQYFGPGTRLLVL.

The chain uses TRBV13 and TRBJ1-5; no clear D gene. The CDR3 consists of 14 residues. The V gene's germline CDR1 is PRHDT and CDR2 FYEKMQ (reference sequence). V gave up 3 bases and J gave up 2 bases, with 8 bases separating them. DNA of the CDR3: TGTGCCAGCAGCTTCCGGCAGGGCAATCAGCCCCAGCATTTT. It specifies CASSFRQGNQPQHF. The entire variable domain, with the rest obtained from reference TRBV13 and TRBJ1-5, is as follows: AAGVIQSPRHLIKEKRETATLKCYPIPRHDTVYWYQQGPGQDPQFLISFYEKMQSDKGSIPDRFSAQQFSDYHSELNMSSLELGDSALYFCASSFRQGNQPQHFGDGTRLSIL.

The chain couples TRBV19 to TRBJ1-4, with 9 bases aligning to TRBD1. V shed 8 bases, J shed 8 bases, and the junction held 9 bases outside the gene matches. Germline loops: CDR1 LNHDA, CDR2 SQIVND (reference sequence). The CDR3 consists of 14 residues. The CDR3 region is CASAPTQGAEKLFF. DNA of the CDR3: TGTGCCAGTGCCCCGACACAGGGGGCGGAAAAACTGTTTTTT.

Here the CDR3 DNA reads TGTGCCAGCAGCTTAGAACAGGGGGCATTTGGGACCGGGGAGCTGTTTTTT. It specifies CASSLEQGAFGTGELFF. V is TRBV7-2 and J is TRBJ2-2; 9 nucleotides line up with TRBD1. From germline, CDR1 is SGHTA and CDR2 FQGNSA. The CDR3 is made up of 17 amino acids. The V gene end was trimmed by 1 base and the J gene end by 5 bases; junction bases not matched to a gene: 8.

The chain employs TRBV7-2 and TRBJ2-5, with 9 bases matching TRBD2. The trim removed 5 bases at V and 2 bases at J, leaving 9 bases unmatched. The germline gives CDR1 SGHTA, CDR2 FQGNSA. The CDR3 has 16 amino acids. The CDR3 reads CASSQSLAGVQETQYF. The CDR3 region has the DNA TGTGCCAGCAGCCAGAGCTTAGCGGGGGTGCAAGAGACCCAGTACTTC.

V is TRBV11-2 and J is TRBJ1-4; 7 positions agree with TRBD1. Trimming took 5 bases from V and 2 from J; bases not matched to a gene: 11. CDR1 and CDR2 from the germline V gene are SGHAT and FQNNGV. The CDR3 length is 17 residues. CDR3 bases: TGTGCCAGCAGCCCGACAGGGCGGGTGGGGACTAATGAAAAACTGTTTTTT. Its protein is CASSPTGRVGTNEKLFF.

The V and J genes are TRBV11-2 and TRBJ2-3, with TRBD2 matching 7 bases. Germline V gene sequence: CDR1 SGHAT, CDR2 FQNNGV. This CDR3 is built from 14 residues. The V and J ends lost 6 bases and 2 bases, in that order; junction bases with no gene match: 5. CDR3 nucleotides: TGTGCCAGCAGGCAAGCGGGGACCACAGATACGCAGTATTTT. Translation: CASRQAGTTDTQYF.

The rearrangement joins TRBV19 to TRBJ1-2, with D unclear. This CDR3 has 12 amino acids. The V end was cut by 7 bases, the J end by 5 bases, with 11 bases between. Germline V gives CDR1 LNHDA, CDR2 SQIVND (reference sequence). DNA of the CDR3: TGTGCCAGTACCCCAAACGGGTATGGCTACACCTTC. Protein: CASTPNGYGYTF. The full variable domain, with the rest looked up from reference TRBV19 and TRBJ1-2, is DGGITQSPKYLFRKEGQNVTLSCEQNLNHDAMYWYRQDPGQGLRLIYYSQIVNDFQKGDIAEGYSVSREKKESFPLTVTSAQKNPTAFYLCASTPNGYGYTFGSGTRLTVV.

The chain employs TRBV29-1 and TRBJ1-2, with 8 bases lining up with TRBD1. CDR3 length equals 13 residues. With V trimmed by 1 base and J by 6 bases, 4 bases remained unmatched. Looked up from germline, CDR1 is SQVTM and CDR2 is ANQGSEA. For the CDR3, the DNA is TGCAGCGTTGAAGTGACAGGGGAAGATGGCTACACCTTC. Its protein is CSVEVTGEDGYTF.

The genes are TRBV27 and TRBJ2-3; D may be TRBD1 (6 bases). This CDR3 is built from 13 residues. V gave up 7 bases and J gave up 3 bases, with 11 bases separating them. In germline, CDR1 is MNHEY, CDR2 SMNVEV (reference sequence). Written as DNA, the CDR3 is TGTGCCAGCAAAAGGGGGTTAACAGATACGCAGTATTTT. As protein: CASKRGLTDTQYF.

V is TRBV9 and J is TRBJ1-2, with D perhaps TRBD1 (5 bases). Germline V gives CDR1 SGDLS, CDR2 YYNGEE. CDR3 length: 15 residues. Trimming left V 3 bases short and J 0 bases short, with 12 bases between. The DNA for the CDR3 is TGTGCCAGCAGCGCCTACAGGACCGCTAACTATGGCTACACCTTC. Amino acid sequence: CASSAYRTANYGYTF.

J is TRBJ2-7 and V is TRBV4-1; TRBD2 matches 7 bases. CDR1 and CDR2 (germline): MGHRA, YSYEKL. V shed 1 base and J 3 bases; nucleotides not matched to a gene: 6. CDR3 length: 15 amino acids. The CDR3 region is CASSQAPSGNYEQYV. The CDR3 DNA follows: TGCGCCAGCAGCCAAGCACCGAGCGGGAACTACGAGCAGTACGTC.

The J gene is TRBJ1-2, the V gene TRBV7-8; D remains ambiguous. The CDR3 runs to 14 residues. Germline V gene lookup returns CDR1 SGHVS and CDR2 FQNEAQ. The V and J ends lost 1 base and 7 bases respectively, with 13 bases between them. The CDR3 region has the DNA TGTGCCAGCAGCTTAGGCTCACTGGAGCGTGGCTACACCTTC. Its protein product is CASSLGSLERGYTF.

The DNA of the CDR3 is TGTGCCAGCAGCGTAGAGGGTCTAGCGGATTCCTACGAGCAGTACTTC. This sequence encodes CASSVEGLADSYEQYF. The chain uses TRBV9 and TRBJ2-7; TRBD2 agrees at 7 bases. CDR1 and CDR2 from the germline V gene are SGDLS and YYNGEE. The V and J ends lost 0 bases and 1 base, in that order; junction bases with no gene match: 7. This CDR3 region has 16 residues.

This clone showed up just once. This sequence joins TRBV27 and TRBJ1-5, with a tentative D call TRBD1 (5 bases). V was shortened by 5 bases and J by 0 bases, with 17 bases between the two germline ends. Germline CDR1 is MNHEY and CDR2 is SMNVEV (reference sequence). This CDR3 has 17 residues. CDR3: CASSPRGDRYSNQPQHF. CDR3 coding DNA: TGTGCCAGCAGTCCCCGGGGGGACCGATATAGCAATCAGCCCCAGCATTTT.

Here the CDR3 reads CASNRYNEQFF. The CDR3 DNA reads TGTGCCAGCAATCGTTACAATGAGCAGTTCTTC. The rearrangement uses TRBV6-5 and TRBJ2-1; D call uncertain. The CDR3 has 11 residues. Germline loops: CDR1 MNHEY, CDR2 SVGAGI. Trimming shortened V by 7 bases and J by 4 bases, and 5 bases separated the two germline ends.

The genes are TRBV5-1 and TRBJ1-2; the D is unclear. Germline CDR1 is SGHRS and CDR2 is YFSETQ. Trimming took off 4 bases at V and 3 bases at J, with 16 bases between the two ends. This CDR3 region has 15 residues. The CDR3 sequence: CASSPWLGGDYGYTF. The CDR3 DNA is TGCGCCAGCAGCCCCTGGCTGGGCGGGGACTATGGCTACACCTTC.

V gene TRBV2 combines with J gene TRBJ2-5, with D perhaps TRBD2 (7 bases). The ends were cut back, 1 base at V and 3 bases at J, with 18 bases in the middle. CDR1 and CDR2 from the germline V gene are SNHLY and FYNNEI. The CDR3 is made up of 17 amino acids. CDR3 DNA sequence: TGTGCCAGCAGTGAAGGGGGGGGCGTACTCACAAAAGAGACCCAGTACTTC. It encodes CASSEGGGVLTKETQYF.

The CDR3, as DNA: TGTGCCAGCAGCTCGAAAAAGGGAGGGAACACTGAAGCTTTCTTT. It codes for CASSSKKGGNTEAFF. V gene TRBV7-9 combines with J gene TRBJ1-1; D gene ambiguous. This CDR3 comprises 15 residues. The V gene lost 4 bases and the J gene lost 1 base, with 13 bases spanning the gap. Germline CDR1 is SEHNR and CDR2 is FQNEAQ (reference sequence).

This sequence joins TRBV5-4 and TRBJ2-5; perhaps TRBD1 as D (5 bases). CDR1 and CDR2 from the germline V gene are SGHNT and YYREEE (reference sequence). This CDR3 is 14 amino acids long. The germline V and J ends were trimmed by 4 bases and 1 base, with 11 bases remaining between them. The CDR3: CASSRKDSQETQYF. CDR3 nucleotide sequence: TGTGCCAGCAGCCGGAAAGACAGCCAAGAGACCCAGTACTTC.

V usage is TRBV11-2 and J usage is TRBJ1-1; 8 bases match TRBD1. V shed 5 bases, J shed 6 bases, and the junction held 11 bases outside the gene matches. CDR3 size: 15 residues. The germline V gene encodes CDR1 SGHAT and CDR2 FQNNGV. The CDR3 here is CASSPTRGLGAEAFF. The DNA of the CDR3 is TGTGCCAGCAGCCCGACCAGGGGGCTCGGCGCTGAAGCTTTCTTT.

This clone showed up just a few times. The gene calls are TRBV9 and TRBJ2-1; TRBD1 matches 9 bases. CDR1 is SGDLS and CDR2 is YYNGEE in the germline V gene. The V segment lost 3 bases and the J segment 3 bases; nucleotides outside the gene matches: 4. CDR3 length: 15 amino acids. The CDR3 DNA is TGTGCCAGCAGCGGGACAGGGGAAAGCTACAATGAGCAGTTCTTC. This translates into CASSGTGESYNEQFF.

V and J are TRBV27 and TRBJ2-1; D call uncertain. Trimming cost V 2 bases and J 9 bases, with 8 bases left between them. Germline lookup yields CDR1 MNHEY and CDR2 SMNVEV (reference sequence). This CDR3 spans 12 amino acids. CDR3 bases: TGTGCCAGCAGTTTAGAGCTTGGTGAGCAGTTCTTC. This gives the protein CASSLELGEQFF.